These 19 T cell receptor beta chains were sequenced from one sample in a study of identical twins. One entry per CDR3 protein results from TCRdb running MiXCR on the 5' RACE reads. The table includes around 240,000 distinct CDR3 sequences, approximately 7% detected once. The sample was also linked to a second study, of yellow fever vaccine responses in identical twins.

The sample consisted of memory (CD45RO+) T cells sorted from blood. The source of these receptors is a woman under 30 in good health.

This clonotype was seen many times. The V and J genes are TRBV5-1 and TRBJ2-1; TRBD1 aligns across 9 bases. This CDR3 spans 15 amino acids. The V and J ends lost 3 bases and 3 bases, in that order; junction bases with no gene match: 4. Germline CDR1 and CDR2: SGHRS and YFSETQ. CDR3 sequence (DNA): TGCGCCAGCAGCTCCGGGACAGGGTACTACAATGAGCAGTTCTTC. Residues: CASSSGTGYYNEQFF.

The table lists this clonotype with a few counts. The chain has TRBV7-2 and TRBJ1-4; no clear D. The germline V and J ends were trimmed by 5 bases and 8 bases, with 15 bases remaining between them. Germline V lookup: CDR1 SGHTA, CDR2 FQGNSA. This CDR3 is built from 14 residues. The CDR3 DNA follows: TGTGCCAGCAGCCAAATGAGCGGTGGGGAAAAACTGTTTTTT. Translated: CASSQMSGGEKLFF.

This chain connects TRBV5-1 to TRBJ2-5; D call uncertain. Germline loops: CDR1 SGHRS, CDR2 YFSETQ. The V gene lost 2 bases and the J gene lost 4 bases, with 18 bases spanning the gap. The CDR3 totals 16 residues. The CDR3 bases are TGCGCCAGCAGCTTAGGAAATATAGAGTTCGGAGAGACCCAGTACTTC. Its translation: CASSLGNIEFGETQYF.

V gene TRBV12-3 or TRBV12-4 combines with J gene TRBJ2-1, with 9 bases aligning to TRBD2. The CDR3 spans 14 residues. J gave up 9 bases and V 7 bases, and 10 bases lay outside the gene matches. This chain's CDR3 is CASNPSGIGSEQFF. The CDR3 nucleotides are TGTGCCAGCAACCCTAGCGGGATAGGGTCTGAGCAGTTCTTC.

This clonotype was seen many times. This chain joins TRBV27 and TRBJ1-6; weak D call: TRBD1 (6 bases). The germline gives CDR1 MNHEY, CDR2 SMNVEV (reference sequence). V shed 7 bases and J shed 9 bases, with 16 bases lying between them. The CDR3 has 14 residues. The CDR3 reads CASTTADRFSPLHF. In nucleotides, the CDR3 is TGTGCCAGCACAACCGCGGACAGATTTTCACCCCTCCACTTT.

This clonotype was observed at least ten times. The chain carries TRBV5-1 and TRBJ1-5, with 7 bases aligning to TRBD1. The CDR3 runs 19 residues. Germline loops: CDR1 SGHRS, CDR2 YFSETQ. V lost 4 bases, J lost 2 bases, and 18 bases stayed unmatched. CDR3 sequence (DNA): TGCGCCAGCAGCACGGACAGGCCGAAAACGGCTTTTGGCAATCAGCCCCAGCATTTT. It codes for CASSTDRPKTAFGNQPQHF. Supplemented by reference TRBV5-1 and TRBJ1-5, the full variable domain reads KAGVTQTPRYLIKTRGQQVTLSCSPISGHRSVSWYQQTPGQGLQFLFEYFSETQRNKGNFPGRFSGRQFSNSRSEMNVSTLELGDSALYLCASSTDRPKTAFGNQPQHFGDGTRLSIL.

In its sample, this clonotype was seen many times. The chain couples TRBV12-3 or TRBV12-4 to TRBJ2-7; D might be TRBD1 (5 bases). Trimming removed 4 bases at V and 7 bases at J, with 11 bases between. The CDR3 is 12 amino acids. The DNA of the CDR3 is TGTGCCAGCAGTTCTGTGTGGACAGAGCAGTACTTC. It specifies CASSSVWTEQYF.

The chain employs TRBV5-1 and TRBJ2-7; maybe TRBD2 (6 bases). Germline CDR1 reads SGHRS; CDR2 reads YFSETQ. This CDR3 has 16 residues. Trimming took off 1 base at V and 1 base at J, with 15 bases between the two ends. CDR3 sequence reads: CASSLWGGTQSYEQYF. Written as DNA, the CDR3 is TGCGCCAGCAGCTTGTGGGGCGGGACGCAATCCTACGAGCAGTACTTC.

This clonotype was detected a few times. The rearrangement links TRBV10-2 to TRBJ2-6; 8 bases are shared with TRBD1. Trimming at V came to 10 bases and at J to 0 bases, leaving 5 bases not matched to a gene. Germline V gives CDR1 WSHSY, CDR2 SAAADI. The CDR3 covers 15 residues. This CDR3 is CATGQGDSGANVLTF. The CDR3 region has the DNA TGCGCCACCGGACAGGGAGACTCTGGGGCCAACGTCCTGACTTTC.

J is TRBJ1-1 and V is TRBV18; D gene uncertain. V was shortened by 6 bases and J by 3 bases, with 11 bases between the two germline ends. Per germline, CDR1 KGHSH and CDR2 LQKENI. There are 13 residues in the CDR3. CDR3 region: CASSPSMDTEAFF. The CDR3 nucleotides read TGTGCCAGCTCGCCCTCGATGGACACTGAAGCTTTCTTT.

Many counts were recorded for this clonotype. The chain links TRBV3-1 to TRBJ2-1; 7 positions match TRBD2. The CDR3 runs to 17 residues. J gave up 0 bases and V 1 base, and 6 bases lay outside the gene matches. CDR1 and CDR2 from the germline V gene are LGHDT and YNNKEL (reference sequence). CDR3 sequence reads: CASSQVREAISYNEQFF. The DNA of the CDR3 is TGTGCCAGCAGCCAAGTACGGGAGGCAATCTCCTACAATGAGCAGTTCTTC.

This clonotype was picked up a small number of times. J is TRBJ2-5 and V is TRBV7-9; the D is unclear. There are 14 residues in the CDR3. V was shortened by 5 bases and J by 5 bases, with 15 bases between the two germline ends. In germline, CDR1 is SEHNR, CDR2 FQNEAQ (reference sequence). Written as DNA, the CDR3 is TGTGCCAGCAGCCCCCCCCGGTGGTGGGAGACCCAGTACTTC. The encoded protein is CASSPPRWWETQYF.

This clonotype was counted a few times. The V call is TRBV5-5, the J call TRBJ1-6; D call uncertain. CDR1 SGHKS and CDR2 YYEKEE come from the germline V gene (reference sequence). Trimming pared 0 bases from V and 4 bases from J, leaving 8 bases between. CDR3 length: 15 amino acids. In nucleotides, the CDR3 is TGTGCCAGCAGCTTGGAGGGTTCTTATAATTCACCCCTCCACTTT. Amino acid sequence: CASSLEGSYNSPLHF.

V usage is TRBV11-2 and J usage is TRBJ2-1; tentative D call: TRBD2 (7 bases). Germline CDR1 reads SGHAT; CDR2 reads FQNNGV. This CDR3 spans 19 amino acids. Trimming pared 4 bases from V and 1 base from J, leaving 23 bases between. Here the CDR3 DNA reads TGTGCCAGCAGCTCACCCGGGACTACCGAGGGGGTATCCTACAATGAGCAGTTCTTC. Protein sequence: CASSSPGTTEGVSYNEQFF.

A few counts support this clonotype. The chain recombines TRBV9 with TRBJ2-2; D is possibly TRBD2 (6 bases). The CDR3 runs 14 residues. Trimming pared 1 base from V and 4 bases from J, leaving 8 bases between. Germline CDR1 and CDR2: SGDLS and YYNGEE. DNA for the CDR3: TGTGCCAGCAGCGTAACGGGAGCCACCGGGGAGCTGTTTTTT. This sequence encodes CASSVTGATGELFF.

This clonotype was picked up a small number of times. The chain couples TRBV20-1 to TRBJ2-5; 7 positions match TRBD2. CDR3 length: 13 residues. The germline CDR1 and CDR2 sequences are DFQATT and SNEGSKA (reference sequence). Trimming took 8 bases from V and 4 from J; bases not matched to a gene: 10. The CDR3 region is CSSGRLNGETQYF. The DNA for the CDR3 is TGCAGTTCCGGGAGGTTGAATGGAGAGACCCAGTACTTC.

This clonotype was counted at least ten times. This sequence joins TRBV3-1 and TRBJ2-7; D unclear. V lost 0 bases and J 8 bases, leaving 8 bases between the germline ends. Germline CDR1 and CDR2: LGHDT and YNNKEL (reference sequence). The CDR3 sequence is 12 residues long. The CDR3 region is CASSQDWAKQYF. For the CDR3, the DNA is TGTGCCAGCAGCCAAGATTGGGCTAAGCAGTACTTC.

There are many counts of this clonotype. V and J are TRBV11-3 and TRBJ2-2; TRBD2 agrees at 7 bases. Germline assignment: CDR1 SGHNT and CDR2 YENEEA. The ends lost 2 bases at V and 1 base at J; junction bases unmatched: 1. The CDR3 is 15 amino acids. Written as DNA, the CDR3 is TGTGCCAGCAGCTTAAGCGGGGTGAACACCGGGGAGCTGTTTTTT. As protein: CASSLSGVNTGELFF.

A few counts support this clonotype. This chain connects TRBV20-1 to TRBJ1-2; 7 bases are shared with TRBD1. This CDR3 has 15 amino acids. With V trimmed by 5 bases and J by 0 bases, 9 bases remained unmatched. Germline CDR1 DFQATT, CDR2 SNEGSKA (reference sequence). The CDR3 loop reads CSAAGQKRANYGYTF. The CDR3 DNA reads TGCAGTGCTGCGGGACAGAAAAGAGCTAACTATGGCTACACCTTC.